This TCR beta chain was observed in a study of spatial heterogeneity in lung cancer. The study tagged each TCR cDNA molecule with a unique molecular identifier. TCRdb itself ran the 5' RACE reads through MiXCR, one entry per CDR3 protein. The table has 75,000 to 85,000 distinct CDR3 sequences, 15% to 20% seen once. Time point meaning: sample taken at primary tumor resection. Whole RNA was taken from tumor, nontumor lung or frozen PBMC; it was then sequenced unsorted. The material was PBMCs, obtained at surgery. The sequence came from a male donor with early-stage non-small cell lung cancer.

The CDR3 DNA follows: TGTGCCAGCAGCTGGGACCGGAATGAGCAGTTCTTC. Protein product: CASSWDRNEQFF. The chain has TRBV11-2 and TRBJ2-1; D might be TRBD1 or TRBD2, each matching 5 bases. The V end lost 4 bases, the J end lost 7 bases, and 8 bases lay between the germline ends. There are 12 residues in the CDR3. The V gene's germline CDR1 is SGHAT and CDR2 FQNNGV.